The 32 T cell receptor beta chains below come from one sample, sequenced in a study of tumor and adjacent non-tumor tissue in lung cancer. No cell sorting was done before RNA was extracted from the tissue. Three rounds of nested PCR, following a modified ARM-PCR protocol, produced the TCRbeta library. TCRdb reanalysed the multiplex PCR reads using MiXCR and keeps one entry per CDR3 protein. The sample gives more than 75,000 distinct CDR3 sequences, 65% to 75% of which show up once; 10% to 15% is in the top ten. Sequencing used lung tumor tissue. These receptors were taken from a woman in her 70s with non-small cell lung cancer.

To note about this clonotype: The CDR3 end shows no conserved phenylalanine or tryptophan, and so a read error is likely. The chain is built from TRBV6-1 and TRBJ1-5; D is possibly TRBD1 (5 bases). Per the germline V gene, CDR1 is MNHNS and CDR2 is SASEGT. This CDR3 is 13 amino acids long. Deletions cut 6 bases from V and 6 bases from J, with 12 bases between. The CDR3 DNA follows: TGTGCCAGCAGGAAGGGGTGGACTCAGCCCCAGCATCTT. It codes for CASRKGWTQPQHL.

With regard to this clonotype: Since a much larger clone is just one base distant, this may be a read error. The V and J genes are TRBV28 and TRBJ2-2; D is undetermined. Germline CDR1 is MDHEN and CDR2 is SYDVKM. Deletions cut 5 bases from V and 0 bases from J, with 10 bases between. This CDR3 spans 15 amino acids. CDR3 in amino acids: CASSIGYANTGELFF. The DNA for the CDR3 is TGTGCCAGCAGTATAGGGTATGCGAACACCGGGGAGCTGTTTTTT. The variable domain in full, completed from reference TRBV28 and TRBJ2-2, reads DVKVTQSSRYLVKRTGEKVFLECVQDMDHENMFWYRQDPGLGLRLIYFSYDVKMKEKGDIPEGYSVSREKKERFSLILESASTNQTSMYLCASSIGYANTGELFFGEGSRLTVL.

Concerning this clonotype itself: A junction boundary mismatches the germline segment, possibly from a read error. The gene calls are TRBV5-5 and TRBJ2-2, with 7 bases that match TRBD2. This CDR3 is 16 amino acids long. CDR1 is SGHKS, CDR2 YYEKEE, per germline (reference sequence). In DNA form, the CDR3 reads TGTGCCAGCAGCCTTGGGACCCTAGTAGCGGGCACCAGAGCTGTTTTT. Translation gives CASSLGTLVAGTRAVF.

Regarding this clonotype: The missing conserved phenylalanine or tryptophan at the end of this CDR3 makes a read error likely. The DNA is left out, because the CDR3 cannot be placed on it with certainty; the CDR3 is given as TCRdb lists it. The chain has TRBV6-2 or TRBV6-3 and TRBJ2-5. Including both end residues, the CDR3 is 15 amino acids long. CDR1 is MNHEY and CDR2 is SVGEGT in the germline V gene. Here the CDR3 reads CASRQTTRPQWAQCI.

This sequence joins TRBV5-6 and TRBJ2-1, with 9 bases identical to TRBD2. V lost 4 bases, J lost 3 bases, and 5 bases stayed unmatched. This CDR3 is built from 15 residues. CDR1 and CDR2 from the germline V gene are SGHDT and YYEEEE. CDR3 nucleotide sequence: TGTGCCAGCAGCCAAGGGACTAGCAACTACAATGAGCAGTTCTTC. Translated, it gives CASSQGTSNYNEQFF. The entire variable domain, with the rest obtained from reference TRBV5-6 and TRBJ2-1, is as follows: DAGVTQSPTHLIKTRGQQVTLRCSPKSGHDTVSWYQQALGQGPQFIFQYYEEEERQRGNFPDRFSGHQFPNYSSELNVNALLLGDSALYLCASSQGTSNYNEQFFGPGTRLTVL.

In this sample, this clonotype turned up once. Its ends do not fully match the called genes, so a read error is possible. The chain employs TRBV6-1 and TRBJ2-3, with TRBD2 identical over 7 bases. The CDR3 totals 17 residues. Germline V gene sequence: CDR1 MNHNS, CDR2 SASEGT. CDR3 loop: CASIRRGSGLGTDTQRF. The CDR3 nucleotides are TGTGCCAGCATCCGACGGGGTAGCGGGCTCGGAACAGATACGCAGCGTTTT.

For this clonotype: A junction boundary mismatches the germline segment, possibly from a read error. This chain links TRBV6-4 with TRBJ2-1; D is unclear. This CDR3 spans 11 amino acids. Germline values: CDR1 MRHNA, CDR2 SNTAGT. CDR3: CVSPDGFEQFF. The CDR3 DNA reads as TGTGTCAGCCCAGACGGATTCGAGCAGTTCTTC.

About this clonotype itself: A read error is possible here, since a much larger clone lies one base away. The chain links TRBV28 to TRBJ2-5; TRBD2 might be the D (6 bases). This CDR3 spans 13 amino acids. Germline values: CDR1 MDHEN, CDR2 SYDVKM. CDR3 region: CASSGSSQESQYF. DNA for the CDR3: TGTGCCAGCAGCGGGAGTTCTCAAGAGAGCCAGTACTTC.

About this clonotype itself: The junction departs from the called germline gene at one end, perhaps through a read error. This rearrangement joins TRBV20-1 to TRBJ2-3; D is undetermined. CDR1 DFQATT and CDR2 SNEGSKA come from the germline V gene (reference sequence). This CDR3 has 13 residues. CDR3 nucleotide sequence: TGCAGTGCTGACGGACCCGGCGGCGATACGCTGTATTTT. It encodes CSADGPGGDTLYF.

Of note for this clonotype: The junction differs from germline at one of its ends, possibly a read error. V is TRBV12-3 or TRBV12-4 and J is TRBJ1-1; TRBD1 matches 9 bases. There are 13 residues in the CDR3. The CDR3 reads CASSLYRGPEALF. The CDR3 DNA reads TGTGCCAGCAGCCTCTACAGGGGGCCGGAAGCTCTCTTT.

To note about this clonotype: An end of the junction differs from the germline gene, which may be a read error. The chain is built from TRBV6-1 and TRBJ1-5; D is uncertain. Germline V gives CDR1 MNHNS, CDR2 SASEGT. The CDR3 is 12 amino acids. The CDR3 region is CVSCAAQRPQDF. CDR3 nucleotide sequence: TGTGTCAGCTGTGCGGCTCAGAGGCCCCAGGATTTT.

Worth noting for this clonotype: A much larger clone differs from this one at a single base, so this may be a read error. The V gene is TRBV5-1, the J gene TRBJ2-1, with D possibly being TRBD2 (6 bases). Looked up from germline, CDR1 is SGHRS and CDR2 is YFSETQ. The CDR3 totals 14 residues. The V and J ends lost 7 bases and 8 bases respectively, with 19 bases between them. The CDR3: CASGVRDSFDEQFF. DNA for the CDR3: TGCGCCAGCGGAGTCCGGGACTCCTTCGATGAGCAGTTCTTC.

There are many counts of this clonotype. V and J are TRBV28 and TRBJ2-4; no clear D gene. Trimming took 2 bases from V and 0 from J, leaving 8 bases between them. Germline V gene lookup returns CDR1 MDHEN and CDR2 SYDVKM. CDR3 length: 15 amino acids. CDR3 residues: CASSLRRLAKNIQYF. DNA of the CDR3: TGTGCCAGCAGTTTAAGGAGACTAGCCAAAAACATTCAGTACTTC. Full variable domain (rest looked up from reference TRBV28 and TRBJ2-4): DVKVTQSSRYLVKRTGEKVFLECVQDMDHENMFWYRQDPGLGLRLIYFSYDVKMKEKGDIPEGYSVSREKKERFSLILESASTNQTSMYLCASSLRRLAKNIQYFGAGTRLSVL.

A note on this clonotype: In this CDR3 the conserved last residue, phenylalanine or tryptophan, is missing, so a read error is likely. The V and J genes are TRBV29-1 and TRBJ2-1; the D gene is possibly TRBD1 (5 bases). In germline, CDR1 is SQVTM, CDR2 ANQGSEA. Trimming shortened V by 8 bases and J by 7 bases, and 18 bases separated the two germline ends. The CDR3 runs to 13 residues. CDR3 in amino acids: CSIKWQGINEQFL. The CDR3 region has the DNA TGCAGCATAAAATGGCAGGGCATAAATGAGCAGTTCTTA.

About this clonotype itself: A much larger clone lies a single base off, so this may be a read error. V and J are TRBV12-3 or TRBV12-4 and TRBJ2-2; the D gene is possibly TRBD1 (6 bases). The CDR3 extends over 15 amino acids. The CDR3 DNA follows: TGTGCCAGCAGTTTCCAGGGGACGAACACCGGGGAGCTGCTTTTT. It translates to CASSFQGTNTGELLF.

As to this clonotype: This may be a read error: a much more frequent sequence differs by one nucleotide. Because the CDR3 is missing its conserved closing phenylalanine or tryptophan, this is likely a read error. This sequence joins TRBV28 and TRBJ2-5; the D gene could be TRBD1 or TRBD2 (5 bases each). The germline V gene has CDR1 MDHEN and CDR2 SYDVKM. This CDR3 region has 11 residues. V lost 7 bases, J lost 5 bases, and 8 bases lay in between. The DNA for the CDR3 is TGTGCCAGCACCGGGGCGGAGACCCAGTACTTA. This codes for CASTGAETQYL.

The sample holds many counts of this clonotype. The rearrangement joins TRBV11-2 to TRBJ1-6; D remains unclear. Trimming left V 1 base short and J 7 bases short, with 5 bases between. The germline CDR1 and CDR2 sequences are SGHAT and FQNNGV. The CDR3 runs 13 residues. The CDR3 DNA reads as TGTGCCAGCAGCTTAGTCCGAAATTCACCCCTCCACTTT. It is translated as CASSLVRNSPLHF.

As concerns this clonotype: Germline is not matched at one junction end, which may reflect a read error. The rearrangement uses TRBV29-1 and TRBJ2-1, with unresolved D. The length of the CDR3 is 14 residues. CDR1 and CDR2 from the germline V gene are SQVTM and ANQGSEA. The CDR3 DNA sequence: TGCGGCGTCGAGCACGGTCTTACCTACAATGAGCAGTTCTTC. Translating gives CGVEHGLTYNEQFF.

As concerns this clonotype: A much larger clone is a single base away; this may be a read error. The chain is built from TRBV7-8 and TRBJ2-3; TRBD1 agrees at 7 bases. Germline values: CDR1 SGHVS, CDR2 FQNEAQ. Unmatched junction bases numbered 7, after V lost 7 bases and J lost 0 bases. This CDR3 contains 15 residues. The CDR3: CASNVRDSSTDTQYF. The DNA for the CDR3 is TGTGCCAGCAACGTTCGGGACAGTAGCACAGATACGCAGTATTTT.

In this sample, this clonotype turned up a few times. The genes are TRBV29-1 and TRBJ2-5, with 12 nucleotides matching TRBD2. CDR1 is SQVTM, CDR2 ANQGSEA, per germline. V was pared by 7 bases and J by 9 bases, with 9 bases of the junction left unmatched. This CDR3 comprises 13 residues. CDR3: CSAGLAGSEAQYF. CDR3 sequence (DNA): TGCAGCGCCGGACTAGCGGGGAGCGAGGCCCAGTACTTC.

This clonotype was observed a handful of times. One end of the junction fails to match germline, which may point to a read error. The chain carries TRBV6-6 and TRBJ2-1; D is unclear. The CDR3 consists of 15 residues. Germline V gives CDR1 MNHNY, CDR2 SVGAGI (reference sequence). The CDR3 loop reads CANSYLVGSYNEQFF. The CDR3 DNA reads as TGTGCCAACAGTTACCTCGTGGGGTCCTACAATGAGCAGTTCTTC.

To note about this clonotype: Because it lacks the conserved phenylalanine or tryptophan at the end, this CDR3 is likely a read error. V is TRBV6-6 and J is TRBJ1-2; the D gene is possibly TRBD1 (5 bases). The CDR3 runs to 17 residues. Trimming shortened V by 0 bases and J by 6 bases, and 20 bases separated the two germline ends. CDR1 and CDR2 (germline): MNHNY, SVGAGI (reference sequence). The CDR3 here is CASSYSIGTRGGNGYTI. CDR3 DNA: TGTGCCAGCAGTTACTCAATCGGAACGCGGGGGGGTAATGGCTACACCATC.

This clonotype has a handful of counts. J is TRBJ2-1 and V is TRBV29-1; D is undetermined. V shed 7 bases and J shed 7 bases, with 17 bases lying between them. CDR1 is SQVTM and CDR2 is ANQGSEA in the germline V gene. The CDR3 contains 13 residues. In nucleotides, the CDR3 is TGCAGCGCTCCCCCACCTGCAGGTAATGAGCAGTTCTTC. Translating it yields CSAPPPAGNEQFF.

The rearrangement uses TRBV30 and TRBJ1-5; possible D gene TRBD1, 6 bases. The CDR3 is 15 amino acids. Germline loops: CDR1 GTSNPN, CDR2 SVGIG (reference sequence). CDR3 in DNA: TGTATCTGGAGTTCGTCGGGGGCGAGCAATCAGCCCCAGCATTTT. Protein: CIWSSSGASNQPQHF.

A single count supports this clonotype. A read error is likely, as this CDR3 ends without the conserved phenylalanine or tryptophan. The limits of the CDR3 on the DNA are not certain, so only TCRdb's listed CDR3 is given. The J gene is TRBJ2-7, the V gene TRBV4-1; the D call TRBD1 from the table was never checked on the DNA. CDR1 is MGHRA, CDR2 YSYEKL, per germline. The CDR3 is 14 residues long, counting both termini. CDR3 region: CASSQGDKSYEQNL.

For this clonotype: No conserved phenylalanine or tryptophan ends this CDR3, so it is likely a read error. J is TRBJ2-7 and V is TRBV5-1, with 7 bases fitting TRBD1. The CDR3 has 15 residues. The germline V gene has CDR1 SGHRS and CDR2 YFSETQ. After removal of 0 bases from V and 3 bases from J, the junction contained 6 bases not matched to a gene. CDR3 bases: TGCGCCAGCAGCTTGGCACCGGGACAGAGCTACGAGCAGTACCAC. Protein product: CASSLAPGQSYEQYH.

The sample holds many counts of this clonotype. Being one base from a much bigger clone, this may be a read error. This chain uses TRBV6-1 with TRBJ2-2; maybe TRBD2 (6 bases). Germline loops: CDR1 MNHNS, CDR2 SASEGT. CDR3 length: 14 amino acids. CDR3 loop: CASSLQANTGGLFF. For the CDR3, the DNA is TGTGCCAGCAGTCTTCAGGCGAACACCGGGGGGCTGTTTTTT.

As to this clonotype: Its ends do not fully match the called genes, so a read error is possible. This CDR3 is CASSPQVDGYEQYF. CDR3 coding DNA: TGTGCCAGCAGCCCCCAGGTGGACGGCTACGAGCAGTATTTC. J is TRBJ2-7 and V is TRBV6-6; D not certain. The V gene's germline CDR1 is MNHNY and CDR2 SVGAGI (reference sequence). The CDR3 length is 14 residues.

This chain joins TRBV6-1 and TRBJ2-7; 9 nucleotides align to TRBD2. This CDR3 is built from 16 residues. With V trimmed by 1 base and J by 3 bases, 7 bases remained unmatched. Germline lookup yields CDR1 MNHNS and CDR2 SASEGT. The CDR3 bases are TGTGCCAGCAGTGAAGTGAGGACTAGCGACAGCTACGAGCAGTACTTC. Encoded protein: CASSEVRTSDSYEQYF.

This CDR3 reads CSVESLGEAQYF. CDR3 DNA sequence: TGCAGCGTGGAGAGTTTAGGGGAGGCCCAGTACTTC. V gene TRBV29-1 combines with J gene TRBJ2-5, with D perhaps matching TRBD2 (6 bases). Trimming shortened V by 6 bases and J by 9 bases, and 17 bases separated the two germline ends. From germline, CDR1 is SQVTM and CDR2 ANQGSEA. The CDR3 extends over 12 amino acids. The entire variable domain, with the rest obtained from reference TRBV29-1 and TRBJ2-5, is as follows: SAVISQKPSRDICQRGTSLTIQCQVDSQVTMMFWYRQQPGQSLTLIATANQGSEATYESGFVIDKFPISRPNLTFSTLTVSNMSPEDSSIYLCSVESLGEAQYFGPGTRLLVL.

This chain joins TRBV29-1 and TRBJ2-1, with D possibly TRBD2 on 6 matching bases. Germline-derived CDR1 and CDR2 are SQVTM and ANQGSEA. V lost 3 bases, J lost 5 bases, and 11 bases lay in between. The CDR3 has 13 residues. CDR3 region: CSVEMGGHNEQFF. CDR3 in DNA: TGCAGCGTTGAGATGGGAGGCCACAATGAGCAGTTCTTC.

A remark on this clonotype: In this CDR3 the conserved last residue, phenylalanine or tryptophan, is missing, so a read error is likely. CDR3 in amino acids: CASCRGQTRGNEQFL. The CDR3 nucleotides are TGTGCCAGCTGCCGCGGACAAACTCGCGGCAATGAGCAGTTCCTC. The V gene is TRBV11-3, the J gene TRBJ2-1; TRBD1 might be the D (5 bases). V lost 8 bases and J lost 6, with 20 bases in between. The CDR3 runs 15 residues. CDR1 is SGHNT and CDR2 is YENEEA in the germline V gene.